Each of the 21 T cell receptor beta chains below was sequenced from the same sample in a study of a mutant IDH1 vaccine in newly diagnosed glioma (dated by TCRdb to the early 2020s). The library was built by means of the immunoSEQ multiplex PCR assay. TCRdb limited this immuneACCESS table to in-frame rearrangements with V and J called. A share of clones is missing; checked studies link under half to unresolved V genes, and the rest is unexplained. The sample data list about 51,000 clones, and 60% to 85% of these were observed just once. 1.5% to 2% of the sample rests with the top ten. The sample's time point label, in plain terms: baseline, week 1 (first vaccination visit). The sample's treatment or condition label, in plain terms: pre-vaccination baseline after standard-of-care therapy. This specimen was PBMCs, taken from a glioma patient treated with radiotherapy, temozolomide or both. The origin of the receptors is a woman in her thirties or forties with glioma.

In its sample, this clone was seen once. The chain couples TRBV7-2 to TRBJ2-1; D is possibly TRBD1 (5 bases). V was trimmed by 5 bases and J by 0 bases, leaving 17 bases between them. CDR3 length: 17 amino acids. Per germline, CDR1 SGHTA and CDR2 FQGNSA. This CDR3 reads CASSLQGAYSSYNEQFF. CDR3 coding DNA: TGTGCCAGCAGCCTCCAGGGCGCGTACAGCTCCTACAATGAGCAGTTCTTC.

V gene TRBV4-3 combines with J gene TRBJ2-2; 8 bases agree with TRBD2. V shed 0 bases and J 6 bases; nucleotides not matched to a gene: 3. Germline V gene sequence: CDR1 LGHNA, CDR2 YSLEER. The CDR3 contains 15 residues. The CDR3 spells CASSQDWRGAGELFF. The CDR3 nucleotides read TGCGCCAGCAGCCAAGATTGGCGGGGGGCCGGGGAGCTGTTTTTT.

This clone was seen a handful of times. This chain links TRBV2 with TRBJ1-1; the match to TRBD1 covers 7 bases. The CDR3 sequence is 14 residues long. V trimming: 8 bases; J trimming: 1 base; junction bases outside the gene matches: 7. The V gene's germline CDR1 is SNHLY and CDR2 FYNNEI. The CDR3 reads CASRVGQSNTEAFF. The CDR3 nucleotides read TGTGCCAGCCGGGTGGGACAGTCGAACACTGAAGCTTTCTTT.

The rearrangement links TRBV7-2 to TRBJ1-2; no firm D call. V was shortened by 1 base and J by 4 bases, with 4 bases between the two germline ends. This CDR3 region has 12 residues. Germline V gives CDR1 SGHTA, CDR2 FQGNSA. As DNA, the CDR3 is TGTGCCAGCAGCTTAGACAGCTATGGCTACACCTTC. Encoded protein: CASSLDSYGYTF.

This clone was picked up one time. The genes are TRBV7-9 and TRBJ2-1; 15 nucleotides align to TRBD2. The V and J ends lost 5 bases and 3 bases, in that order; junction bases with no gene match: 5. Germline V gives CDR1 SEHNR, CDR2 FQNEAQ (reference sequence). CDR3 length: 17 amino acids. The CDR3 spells CASSTRTSGGDYNEQFF. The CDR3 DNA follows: TGTGCCAGCAGCACGCGGACTAGCGGGGGGGACTACAATGAGCAGTTCTTC.

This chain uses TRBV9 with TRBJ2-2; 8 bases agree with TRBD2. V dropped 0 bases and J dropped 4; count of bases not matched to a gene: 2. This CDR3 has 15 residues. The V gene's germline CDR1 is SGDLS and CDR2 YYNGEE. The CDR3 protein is CASSVGGGPTGELFF. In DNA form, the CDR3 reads TGTGCCAGCAGCGTAGGCGGGGGGCCCACCGGGGAGCTGTTTTTT. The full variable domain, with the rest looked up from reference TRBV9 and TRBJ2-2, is DSGVTQTPKHLITATGQRVTLRCSPRSGDLSVYWYQQSLDQGLQFLIQYYNGEERAKGNILERFSAQQFPDLHSELNLSSLELGDSALYFCASSVGGGPTGELFFGEGSRLTVL.

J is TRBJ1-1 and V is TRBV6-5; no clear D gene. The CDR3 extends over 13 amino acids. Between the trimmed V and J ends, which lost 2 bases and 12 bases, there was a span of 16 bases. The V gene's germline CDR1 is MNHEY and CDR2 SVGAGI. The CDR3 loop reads CASSYDPTTFSFF. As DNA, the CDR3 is TGTGCCAGCAGTTACGACCCGACCACTTTTTCTTTCTTT.

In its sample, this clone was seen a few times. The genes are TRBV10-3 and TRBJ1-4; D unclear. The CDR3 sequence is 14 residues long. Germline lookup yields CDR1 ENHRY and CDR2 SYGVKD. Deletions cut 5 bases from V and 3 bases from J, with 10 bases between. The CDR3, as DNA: TGTGCCATCAGTCCGGTGGCTTCTAATGAAAAACTGTTTTTT. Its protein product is CAISPVASNEKLFF.

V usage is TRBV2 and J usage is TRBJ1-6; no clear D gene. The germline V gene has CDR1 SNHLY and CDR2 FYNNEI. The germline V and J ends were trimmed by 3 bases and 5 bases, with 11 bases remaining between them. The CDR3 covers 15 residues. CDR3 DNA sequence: TGTGCCAGCAGTGATTGGGCCTTCAATAATTCACCCCTCCACTTT. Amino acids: CASSDWAFNNSPLHF.

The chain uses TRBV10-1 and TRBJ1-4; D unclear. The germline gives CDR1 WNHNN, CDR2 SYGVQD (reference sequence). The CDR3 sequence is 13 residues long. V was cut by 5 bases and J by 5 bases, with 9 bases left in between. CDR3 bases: TGCGCCAGCAGTAACAGCCGAAATGAAAAACTGTTTTTT. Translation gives CASSNSRNEKLFF.

CDR3 bases: TGTGCCACTTGGCGGGGATCTGGAAACACCATATATTTT. Residues: CATWRGSGNTIYF. The rearrangement joins TRBV15 to TRBJ1-3; D gene unclear. Trimming shortened V by 9 bases and J by 1 base, and 10 bases separated the two germline ends. The CDR3 length is 13 residues. CDR1 is LNHNV, CDR2 YYDKDF, per germline (reference sequence).

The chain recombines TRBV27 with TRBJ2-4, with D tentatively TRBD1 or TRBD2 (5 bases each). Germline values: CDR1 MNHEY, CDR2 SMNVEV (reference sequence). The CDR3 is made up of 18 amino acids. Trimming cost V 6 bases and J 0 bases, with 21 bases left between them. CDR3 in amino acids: CASRLNIEGRLAKNIQYF. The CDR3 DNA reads TGTGCCAGCAGGTTAAATATTGAGGGGCGGTTAGCCAAAAACATTCAGTACTTC.

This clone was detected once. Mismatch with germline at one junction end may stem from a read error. CDR3 sequence reads: CASSLLTSAETQYF. The CDR3 DNA sequence: TGTGCTAGCAGCCTCCTGACTAGCGCGGAAACGCAGTATTTT. The V call is TRBV7-7, the J call TRBJ2-3; 8 positions agree with TRBD2. Germline V gene lookup returns CDR1 SSHAT and CDR2 FNYEAQ (reference sequence). The CDR3 has 14 residues.

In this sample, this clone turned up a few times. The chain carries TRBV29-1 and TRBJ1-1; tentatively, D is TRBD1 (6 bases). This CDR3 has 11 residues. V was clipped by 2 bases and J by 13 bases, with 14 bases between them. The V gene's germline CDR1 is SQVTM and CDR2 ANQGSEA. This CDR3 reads CSVEWGARGFF. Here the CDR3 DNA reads TGCAGCGTTGAATGGGGGGCTAGGGGTTTCTTT.

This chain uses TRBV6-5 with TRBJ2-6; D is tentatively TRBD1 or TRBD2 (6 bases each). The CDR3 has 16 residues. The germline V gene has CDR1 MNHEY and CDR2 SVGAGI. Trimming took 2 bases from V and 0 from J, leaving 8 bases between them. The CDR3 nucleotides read TGTGCCAGCAGTTACAGGGGGGTCTCTGGGGCCAACGTCCTGACTTTC. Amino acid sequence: CASSYRGVSGANVLTF.

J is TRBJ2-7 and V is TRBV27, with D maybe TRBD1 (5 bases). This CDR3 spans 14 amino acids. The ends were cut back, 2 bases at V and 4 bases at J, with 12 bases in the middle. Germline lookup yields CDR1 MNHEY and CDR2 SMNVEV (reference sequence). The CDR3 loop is CASSLITGSYEQYF. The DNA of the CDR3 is TGTGCCAGCAGTTTAATAACAGGAAGTTACGAGCAGTACTTC.

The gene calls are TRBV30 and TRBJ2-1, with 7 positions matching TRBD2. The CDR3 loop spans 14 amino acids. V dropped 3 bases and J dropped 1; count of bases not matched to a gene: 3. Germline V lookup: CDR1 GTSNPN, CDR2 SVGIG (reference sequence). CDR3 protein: CAWSRRGSYNEQFF. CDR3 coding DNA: TGTGCCTGGAGCCGGCGGGGGTCCTACAATGAGCAGTTCTTC.

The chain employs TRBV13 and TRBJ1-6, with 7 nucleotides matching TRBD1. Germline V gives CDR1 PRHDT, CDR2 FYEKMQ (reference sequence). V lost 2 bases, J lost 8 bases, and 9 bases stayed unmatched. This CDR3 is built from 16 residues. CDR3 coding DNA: TGTGCCAGCAGCTTACAGGTAGGGACAGCGGATTCACCCCTCCACTTT. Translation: CASSLQVGTADSPLHF.

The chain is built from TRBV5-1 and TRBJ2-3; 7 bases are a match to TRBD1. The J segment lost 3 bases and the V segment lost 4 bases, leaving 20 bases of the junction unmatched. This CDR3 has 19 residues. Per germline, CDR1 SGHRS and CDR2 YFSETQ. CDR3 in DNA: TGCGCCAGCAGCATAGGCCGACAGGGACGTGGACGATTAACAGATACGCAGTATTTT. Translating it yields CASSIGRQGRGRLTDTQYF.

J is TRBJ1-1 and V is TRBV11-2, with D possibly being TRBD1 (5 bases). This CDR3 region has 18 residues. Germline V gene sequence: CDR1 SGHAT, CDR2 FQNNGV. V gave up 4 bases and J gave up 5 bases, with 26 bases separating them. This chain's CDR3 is CASSSPSTQGGVGTEAFF. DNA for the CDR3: TGTGCCAGCAGCTCGCCCAGCACCCAGGGAGGTGTAGGGACTGAAGCTTTCTTT.

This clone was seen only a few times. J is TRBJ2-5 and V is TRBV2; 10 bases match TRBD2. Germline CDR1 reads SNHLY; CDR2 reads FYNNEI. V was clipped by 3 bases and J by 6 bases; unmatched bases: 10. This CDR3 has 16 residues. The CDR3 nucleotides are TGTGCCAGCAGTGATCCAAGCGGGGGGGCCATGAAGACCCAGTACTTC. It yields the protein CASSDPSGGAMKTQYF.